This T cell receptor beta chain appears in the sequencing data of a study of cytotoxic CD8 clonotypes in ibrutinib-treated CLL. Whole-study context: Partial responses numbered some 25 and complete responses 2; after a median about 6 years, 14 stayed remitted and roughly twelve progressed. Response material was collected after a median around 12 months of treatment, range 6 to 36.

The CDR3 is 13 amino acids. V lost 0 bases and J 6 bases, leaving 9 bases between the germline ends. Germline CDR1 is MNHNY and CDR2 is SVGAGI (reference sequence). Here immunoSEQ multiplex PCR was the method, and the copy in TCRdb shows in-frame clones only, minus some. The sample shows some 150,000 clones, roughly 76% of them seen only once. The receptor was isolated from a human donor with chronic lymphocytic leukemia. The chain has TRBV6-6 and TRBJ2-7; D unclear. This specimen consisted of PBMCs, obtained after 24 months of ibrutinib treatment. CDR3 loop: CASSYSSLSEQYF. The DNA for the CDR3 is TGTGCCAGCAGTTACTCTTCCCTCAGCGAGCAGTACTTC.